These 25 T cell receptor beta chains came from one sample sequenced in a study of blood T cell repertoires in COVID-19. Repertoires were generated with immunoSEQ multiplex PCR, while TCRdb's copy carries only in-frame clones and drops some. This sample has 150,000 to 200,000 clones, with around 80% found just once. Material for sequencing was peripheral blood. These receptor sequences come from a woman older than 75 with acute or convalescent COVID-19.

J is TRBJ1-2 and V is TRBV19, with unresolved D. The CDR3 consists of 12 residues. The ends were cut back, 1 base at V and 5 bases at J, with 5 bases in the middle. Germline assignment: CDR1 LNHDA and CDR2 SQIVND (reference sequence). For the CDR3, the DNA is TGTGCCAGTAGTATAGCCCTGTATGGCTACACCTTC. Protein: CASSIALYGYTF. The full variable domain, rest sourced from reference TRBV19 and TRBJ1-2, is DGGITQSPKYLFRKEGQNVTLSCEQNLNHDAMYWYRQDPGQGLRLIYYSQIVNDFQKGDIAEGYSVSREKKESFPLTVTSAQKNPTAFYLCASSIALYGYTFGSGTRLTVV.

This clone was observed once. The V and J genes are TRBV18 and TRBJ2-1; 7 nucleotides align to TRBD1. The length of the CDR3 is 15 residues. Germline loops: CDR1 KGHSH, CDR2 LQKENI. V shed 5 bases and J 6 bases; nucleotides not matched to a gene: 10. The CDR3 here is CASSAILTGVNEQFF. DNA for the CDR3: TGTGCCAGCTCAGCAATACTCACAGGGGTCAATGAGCAGTTCTTC.

This clone was detected a few times. V usage is TRBV30 and J usage is TRBJ2-6, with TRBD1 matching over 9 bases. The length of the CDR3 is 16 residues. J was trimmed by 2 bases and V by 5 bases; bases with no gene match: 7. CDR1 is GTSNPN and CDR2 is SVGIG in the germline V gene (reference sequence). The CDR3 sequence: CAWGTGRLAGANVLTF. CDR3 DNA sequence: TGTGCCTGGGGGACAGGGCGGCTGGCTGGGGCCAACGTCCTGACTTTC.

In its sample, this clone was seen once. This sequence joins TRBV6-5 and TRBJ1-2; TRBD1 matches at 10 bases. CDR1 MNHEY and CDR2 SVGAGI come from the germline V gene. The CDR3 is 14 residues long. V trimming: 5 bases; J trimming: 4 bases; junction bases outside the gene matches: 4. CDR3: CASSPWTGGYGYTF. The CDR3 bases are TGTGCCAGCAGTCCTTGGACAGGGGGCTATGGCTACACCTTC.

The chain couples TRBV7-2 to TRBJ2-7; D is perhaps TRBD2 (7 bases). Germline CDR1 SGHTA, CDR2 FQGNSA. The CDR3 is 14 amino acids. V was cut by 5 bases and J by 3 bases, with 14 bases left in between. The CDR3 sequence: CASSPGGRNYEQYF. In nucleotides, the CDR3 is TGTGCCAGCAGCCCCGGGGGGCGGAACTACGAGCAGTACTTC. The full variable domain, completed using reference TRBV7-2 and TRBJ2-7, is GAGVSQSPSNKVTEKGKDVELRCDPISGHTALYWYRQSLGQGLEFLIYFQGNSAPDKSGLPSDRFSAERTGGSVSTLTIQRTQQEDSAVYLCASSPGGRNYEQYFGPGTRLTVT.

The chain is built from TRBV2 and TRBJ2-5, with D possibly TRBD2 on 5 matching bases. Germline CDR1 reads SNHLY; CDR2 reads FYNNEI. The V and J ends lost 6 bases and 1 base respectively, with 12 bases between them. CDR3 length: 14 residues. The CDR3 region is CASSELVAQETQYF. CDR3 DNA sequence: TGTGCCAGCAGCGAACTAGTGGCCCAAGAGACCCAGTACTTC.

The chain joins TRBV12-3 or TRBV12-4 to TRBJ1-5; the match to TRBD1 covers 9 bases. The CDR3 runs 13 residues. The ends lost 7 bases at V and 6 bases at J; junction bases unmatched: 4. As DNA, the CDR3 is TGTGCCAGCACCACAGGGGGCGGTCAGCCCCAGCATTTT. Protein: CASTTGGGQPQHF.

The chain couples TRBV27 to TRBJ1-1; unclear D gene. Trimming removed 2 bases at V and 9 bases at J, with 13 bases between. The length of the CDR3 is 13 residues. Looked up from germline, CDR1 is MNHEY and CDR2 is SMNVEV (reference sequence). CDR3 nucleotides: TGTGCCAGCAGTTTAATGGCCGGGAGGAAAGCTTTCTTT. Translating gives CASSLMAGRKAFF.

This chain joins TRBV30 and TRBJ2-7, with a tentative D call TRBD1 (5 bases). The CDR3 contains 14 residues. Trimming took off 3 bases at V and 2 bases at J, with 14 bases between the two ends. In germline, CDR1 is GTSNPN, CDR2 SVGIG (reference sequence). The CDR3 DNA reads TGTGCCTGGAGCCCAGGGAATTCGGCCTACGAGCAGTACTTC. Translation gives CAWSPGNSAYEQYF.

The V call is TRBV6-6, the J call TRBJ1-2; 9 bases line up with TRBD1. This CDR3 has 11 residues. From germline, CDR1 is MNHNY and CDR2 SVGAGI (reference sequence). V shed 7 bases, J shed 8 bases, and the junction held 2 bases outside the gene matches. CDR3 protein: CASNTGGGYTF. The CDR3 bases are TGTGCCAGCAACACAGGGGGCGGCTACACCTTC.

In this sample, this clone turned up a few times. The chain combines TRBV10-3 with TRBJ2-1, with TRBD2 matching over 10 bases. The CDR3 spans 15 residues. With V trimmed by 1 base and J by 9 bases, 6 bases remained unmatched. Germline V gene sequence: CDR1 ENHRY, CDR2 SYGVKD. The CDR3 nucleotides read TGTGCCATCAGTGAGTGGAGCGGGAGGGGTTTTGAGCAGTTCTTC. It encodes CAISEWSGRGFEQFF.

This clone is a singleton in its sample. This chain connects TRBV7-8 to TRBJ2-3; 8 bases align to TRBD2. Looked up from germline, CDR1 is SGHVS and CDR2 is FQNEAQ. Trimming at V came to 4 bases and at J to 2 bases, leaving 14 bases not matched to a gene. The CDR3 consists of 18 residues. CDR3 residues: CASSSRLREGRDTDTQYF. Here the CDR3 DNA reads TGTGCCAGCAGCTCCCGGCTCCGGGAGGGCCGCGACACAGATACGCAGTATTTT. Using reference TRBV7-8 and TRBJ2-3 for the parts outside the CDR3, the full variable domain is GAGVSQSPRYKVAKRGQDVALRCDPISGHVSLFWYQQALGQGPEFLTYFQNEAQLDKSGLPSDRFFAERPEGSVSTLKIQRTQQEDSAVYLCASSSRLREGRDTDTQYFGPGTRLTVL.

The J gene is TRBJ2-3, the V gene TRBV19; D unresolved. V was trimmed by 7 bases and J by 1 base, leaving 15 bases between them. The CDR3 has 15 residues. Germline V gives CDR1 LNHDA, CDR2 SQIVND (reference sequence). This chain's CDR3 is CASMSQALGTDTQYF. CDR3 nucleotide sequence: TGTGCCAGTATGTCTCAAGCTCTCGGCACAGATACGCAGTATTTT.

This chain links TRBV5-1 with TRBJ1-2, with D maybe TRBD1 (5 bases). CDR3 length equals 15 residues. V was shortened by 4 bases and J by 4 bases, with 17 bases between the two germline ends. Per germline, CDR1 SGHRS and CDR2 YFSETQ. CDR3: CASSPGGGTPYGYTF. The CDR3 DNA sequence: TGCGCCAGCAGCCCCGGGGGGGGGACCCCCTATGGCTACACCTTC.

The chain is built from TRBV3-1 (or the pseudogene TRBV3-2) and TRBJ2-3, with unresolved D. V was trimmed by 0 bases and J by 6 bases, leaving 7 bases between them. Germline V CDR1 and CDR2: LGHDT, YNNKEL (reference sequence). There are 13 residues in the CDR3. CDR3 DNA sequence: TGTGCCAGCAGCCAAGAATTGACTGATACGCAGTATTTT. Translating it yields CASSQELTDTQYF.

The chain links TRBV10-2 to TRBJ2-1; 10 bases are a match to TRBD2. V shed 8 bases and J 7 bases; nucleotides not matched to a gene: 11. Germline CDR1 WSHSY, CDR2 SAAADI. CDR3 size: 15 residues. The CDR3 here is CASGLRPSGRNEQFF. CDR3 nucleotide sequence: TGCGCCAGCGGACTCCGGCCTAGCGGGAGAAATGAGCAGTTCTTC.

This clone turned up a few times. The chain is built from TRBV19 and TRBJ2-5; TRBD2 might be the D (6 bases). The CDR3 is 13 residues long. V shed 3 bases and J shed 5 bases, with 10 bases lying between them. Germline V gene data show CDR1 as LNHDA and CDR2 as SQIVND (reference sequence). The CDR3, as DNA: TGTGCCAGTAGTATCCCGGGGGTTGAGACCCAGTACTTC. Translating it yields CASSIPGVETQYF.

V is TRBV7-2 and J is TRBJ1-2; tentative D call: TRBD1 (5 bases). The CDR3 length is 13 residues. The V end lost 1 base, the J end lost 5 bases, and 8 bases lay between the germline ends. Germline loops: CDR1 SGHTA, CDR2 FQGNSA. CDR3 DNA: TGTGCCAGCAGCTTAGTTCAGGGATATGGCTACACCTTC. Translated: CASSLVQGYGYTF.

A few counts support this clone. This chain uses TRBV2 with TRBJ1-2; 7 bases line up with TRBD1. The CDR3 extends over 15 amino acids. The germline V gene has CDR1 SNHLY and CDR2 FYNNEI. With V trimmed by 4 bases and J by 8 bases, 13 bases remained unmatched. As DNA, the CDR3 is TGTGCCAGCAGTGGGTTGGGACAGTCCCGCCGGGGCTACACCTTC. Translated, it gives CASSGLGQSRRGYTF.

The chain carries TRBV7-2 and TRBJ2-5; 9 bases match TRBD2. This CDR3 comprises 17 residues. The germline CDR1 and CDR2 sequences are SGHTA and FQGNSA. V shed 5 bases, J shed 5 bases, and the junction held 15 bases outside the gene matches. The CDR3 protein is CASSPRAGGRAWETQYF. CDR3 in DNA: TGTGCCAGCAGCCCACGTGCTGGCGGGAGGGCCTGGGAGACCCAGTACTTC.

The J gene is TRBJ2-7, the V gene TRBV13, with D possibly being TRBD2 (5 bases). The V gene's germline CDR1 is PRHDT and CDR2 FYEKMQ (reference sequence). The germline V and J ends were trimmed by 4 bases and 1 base, with 5 bases remaining between them. This CDR3 region has 12 residues. The CDR3 region has the DNA TGTGCCAGCAGCTCGGGATCCTACGAGCAGTACTTC. Amino acid sequence: CASSSGSYEQYF.

This clone has more than one count but fewer than ten. The chain is built from TRBV4-1 and TRBJ2-2; 12 bases are a match to TRBD1. Germline-derived CDR1 and CDR2 are MGHRA and YSYEKL. Trimming took 5 bases from V and 5 from J; bases not matched to a gene: 9. CDR3 size: 17 residues. The CDR3 is CASSFSPGQGATGELFF. The CDR3 DNA is TGCGCCAGCAGCTTTTCTCCGGGACAGGGGGCGACCGGGGAGCTGTTTTTT.

J is TRBJ1-2 and V is TRBV10-2; TRBD1 agrees at 7 bases. V lost 7 bases and J lost 6; bases outside the gene matches: 11. Germline lookup yields CDR1 WSHSY and CDR2 SAAADI. The CDR3 extends over 14 amino acids. The chain's CDR3 is CASTSGRQGDGYTF. In DNA form, the CDR3 reads TGCGCCAGCACCTCTGGACGACAGGGTGATGGCTACACCTTC.

V and J are TRBV6-2 or TRBV6-3 and TRBJ2-7; D gene uncertain. CDR3 size: 12 residues. The ends were cut back, 2 bases at V and 2 bases at J, with 4 bases in the middle. In germline, CDR1 is MNHEY, CDR2 SVGEGT. In nucleotides, the CDR3 is TGTGCCAGCAGTTACCCTACCTACGAGCAGTACTTC. This sequence encodes CASSYPTYEQYF.

The chain joins TRBV5-5 to TRBJ2-2, with 11 bases aligning to TRBD2. This CDR3 contains 16 residues. The V gene end was trimmed by 3 bases and the J gene end by 1 base; junction bases not matched to a gene: 2. Germline loops: CDR1 SGHKS, CDR2 YYEKEE (reference sequence). DNA of the CDR3: TGTGCCAGCAGCTATACTAGCGGGAGGAACACCGGGGAGCTGTTTTTT. Translated: CASSYTSGRNTGELFF.